This TCR beta chain was observed in a study of T-cell reconstitution after alpha-beta-depleted transplantation in children. Study-level findings and limits: T-cell counts and diversity at one year following transplant were attributed mainly to newly produced T cells.

Unique molecular identifiers were incorporated into the prepared TCRbeta library. TCRdb independently ran MiXCR on the PCR reads; one entry per CDR3 protein. Of 900,000 or so distinct CDR3 sequences listed, about 15% were seen once; the top ten hold 5%. In the case of this clonotype: The antigen remains undetermined.

This receptor was obtained from a male patient aged 5 to 17 who had a stem cell transplant for acute lymphoblastic leukemia, so the T cells may come from the graft donor. The material sequenced was PBMCs, mostly from graft donor cells, taken 360 days after TCRalphabeta/CD19-depleted stem cell transplant.

The CDR3 nucleotides are TGCGCCAGCAGCTTGGACCCCCAGGGGGATTGGCAGTACTTC. Residues: CASSLDPQGDWQYF. V is TRBV5-1 and J is TRBJ2-7; 7 nucleotides align to TRBD1. Germline lookup yields CDR1 SGHRS and CDR2 YFSETQ. The junction had 9 bases not matched to a gene; V was cut back by 0 bases and J by 9 bases. This CDR3 region has 14 residues. The variable domain in full, completed from reference TRBV5-1 and TRBJ2-7, reads KAGVTQTPRYLIKTRGQQVTLSCSPISGHRSVSWYQQTPGQGLQFLFEYFSETQRNKGNFPGRFSGRQFSNSRSEMNVSTLELGDSALYLCASSLDPQGDWQYFGPGTRLTVT.